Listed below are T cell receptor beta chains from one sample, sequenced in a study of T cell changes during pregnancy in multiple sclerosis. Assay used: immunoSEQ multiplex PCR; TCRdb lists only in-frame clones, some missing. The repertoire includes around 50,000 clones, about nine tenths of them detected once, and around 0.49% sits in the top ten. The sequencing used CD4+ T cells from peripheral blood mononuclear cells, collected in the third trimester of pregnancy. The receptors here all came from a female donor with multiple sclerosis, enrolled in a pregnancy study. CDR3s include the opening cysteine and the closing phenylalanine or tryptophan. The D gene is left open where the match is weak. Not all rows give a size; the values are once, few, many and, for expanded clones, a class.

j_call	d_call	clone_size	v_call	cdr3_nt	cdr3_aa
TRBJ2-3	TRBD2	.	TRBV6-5	TGTGCCAGCACCTCTGGACTAGCCGGAGATACGCAGTATTTT	CASTSGLAGDTQYF
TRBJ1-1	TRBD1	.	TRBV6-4	TGTGCCAGCAGCCCCACAGGGGGCACTGAAGCTTTCTTT	CASSPTGGTEAFF
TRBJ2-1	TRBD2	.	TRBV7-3	TGTGCCAGCAGCTCAACGGGACTAGCGGGGTGGGATGAGCAGTTCTTC	CASSSTGLAGWDEQFF
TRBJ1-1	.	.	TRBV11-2	TGTGCCAGCCTGACTTCGAACACTGAAGCTTTCTTT	CASLTSNTEAFF
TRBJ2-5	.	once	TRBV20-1	TGCAGTGCCCAGATCCAAGAGACCCAGTACTTC	CSAQIQETQYF
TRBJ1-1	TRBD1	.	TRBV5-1	TGCGCCAGCAGCTTGGTCGGACAGGCATACTACACTGAAGCTTTCTTT	CASSLVGQAYYTEAFF
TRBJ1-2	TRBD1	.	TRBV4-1	TGCGCCAGCAGCGTTCACGACAGGGCGAATGGCTACACCTTC	CASSVHDRANGYTF
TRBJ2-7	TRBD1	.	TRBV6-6	TGTGCCAGCAGGGGACAGATTACCTCCTACGAGCAGTACTTC	CASRGQITSYEQYF
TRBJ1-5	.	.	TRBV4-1	TGCGCCAGCAGCCACGACAGGTCCCAGGGAGATAATCAGCCCCAGCATTTT	CASSHDRSQGDNQPQHF
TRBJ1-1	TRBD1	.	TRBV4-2	TGTGCCAGCAGCCAAGACCGGGACAGGGTCACTGAAGCTTTCTTT	CASSQDRDRVTEAFF
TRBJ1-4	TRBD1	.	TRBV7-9	TGTGCCGGGAGCCCGGGACAGGAGCTGTCTAATGAAAAACTGTTTTTT	CAGSPGQELSNEKLFF
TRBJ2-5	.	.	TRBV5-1	TGCGCCAGCAGCTTGGTCCCGGACCAAGAGACCCAGTACTTC	CASSLVPDQETQYF